A single sample is the source of the 24 T cell receptor beta chains below, sequenced in a study of CD8+ T cells in alopecia areata. Specified treatment: oral pan-JAK inhibitor, 5-10 mg twice daily. Reverse transcribed after extraction, RNA yielded cDNA as the sequencing template. Here immunoSEQ multiplex PCR was the method, and the copy in TCRdb shows in-frame clones only, minus some. In the table there are some 44,000 clones, 92% of which are singletons. Material: CD8+ T cells sorted from blood, obtained at week 24, from a patient treated with tofacitinib. The source of these receptors is a human donor with alopecia areata.

The chain employs TRBV7-3 and TRBJ2-3, with D possibly matching TRBD1 (6 bases). CDR1 and CDR2 (germline): SGHTA, FQGTGA. CDR3 size: 14 residues. Deletions cut 5 bases from V and 6 bases from J, with 15 bases between. DNA of the CDR3: TGTGCCAGCAGCCGTCTGGGGGCGGAGGATACGCAGTATTTT. Protein product: CASSRLGAEDTQYF.

The chain uses TRBV7-2 and TRBJ2-1; either TRBD1 or TRBD2 may fit D (5 bases each). Trimming pared 3 bases from V and 7 bases from J, leaving 10 bases between. The germline gives CDR1 SGHTA, CDR2 FQGNSA. CDR3 size: 13 residues. Here the CDR3 DNA reads TGTGCCAGCAGCTTGGTCGGGGCGAATGAGCAGTTCTTC. Its translation is CASSLVGANEQFF.

The rearrangement uses TRBV6-1 and TRBJ2-7; D may be TRBD1 (6 bases). The V gene's germline CDR1 is MNHNS and CDR2 SASEGT. The CDR3 extends over 14 amino acids. Trimming stripped 5 bases from V and 5 bases from J, with 16 bases between. The DNA for the CDR3 is TGTGCCAGCAGTTCCGAGGGGGAATGGGACGAGCAGTACTTC. Translation: CASSSEGEWDEQYF.

This clone was seen only once. This chain uses TRBV6-1 with TRBJ2-1, with a weak D call TRBD2 (5 bases). The CDR3 spans 15 residues. V was clipped by 0 bases and J by 4 bases, with 10 bases between them. Germline V gene data show CDR1 as MNHNS and CDR2 as SASEGT. The CDR3 DNA is TGTGCCAGCAGTGAAGCGGTGGGAGCTTACAATGAGCAGTTCTTC. The encoded protein is CASSEAVGAYNEQFF.

The CDR3 DNA reads as TGTGCCAGGGACAGGGGGATAGGCACAGATACGCAGTATTTT. Its protein is CARDRGIGTDTQYF. The chain combines TRBV19 with TRBJ2-3; the match to TRBD1 covers 10 bases. V dropped 9 bases and J dropped 1; count of bases not matched to a gene: 4. The CDR3 is made up of 14 amino acids. Germline V gene sequence: CDR1 LNHDA, CDR2 SQIVND (reference sequence). Full variable domain (remainder filled in from reference TRBV19 and TRBJ2-3): DGGITQSPKYLFRKEGQNVTLSCEQNLNHDAMYWYRQDPGQGLRLIYYSQIVNDFQKGDIAEGYSVSREKKESFPLTVTSAQKNPTAFYLCARDRGIGTDTQYFGPGTRLTVL.

The chain carries TRBV19 and TRBJ2-6; D not resolved. The CDR3 consists of 19 residues. Germline-derived CDR1 and CDR2 are LNHDA and SQIVND (reference sequence). The V end was cut by 8 bases, the J end by 0 bases, with 23 bases between. The CDR3 protein is CASYPTFQTVSSGANVLTF. In DNA form, the CDR3 reads TGTGCCAGTTACCCGACTTTCCAAACAGTGTCCTCTGGGGCCAACGTCCTGACTTTC.

This chain joins TRBV7-9 and TRBJ2-2; D is ambiguous. This CDR3 is built from 15 residues. Germline CDR1 is SEHNR and CDR2 is FQNEAQ (reference sequence). V lost 4 bases and J lost 1, with 10 bases in between. CDR3 DNA sequence: TGTGCCAGCAGCTCCCTCCCAGAGAACACCGGGGAGCTGTTTTTT. Protein product: CASSSLPENTGELFF.

This chain joins TRBV27 and TRBJ1-1; no clear D gene. Trimming left V 5 bases short and J 3 bases short, with 13 bases between. The V gene's germline CDR1 is MNHEY and CDR2 SMNVEV (reference sequence). The length of the CDR3 is 14 residues. Here the CDR3 DNA reads TGTGCCAGCAGTACTGGAAGGAGCCACACTGAAGCTTTCTTT. Its translation: CASSTGRSHTEAFF.

This sequence joins TRBV4-1 and TRBJ2-3, with a possible D match to TRBD2 (6 bases). V gave up 9 bases and J gave up 2 bases, with 12 bases separating them. The CDR3 spans 13 residues. Germline CDR1 reads MGHRA; CDR2 reads YSYEKL. The CDR3 nucleotides are TGCGCCAGTAATGGGGGGAACACAGATACGCAGTATTTT. It is translated as CASNGGNTDTQYF.

This chain uses TRBV11-2 with TRBJ2-7; D possibly corresponds to TRBD2 (5 bases). The CDR3 covers 14 residues. Trimming cost V 6 bases and J 3 bases, with 15 bases left between them. Germline lookup yields CDR1 SGHAT and CDR2 FQNNGV. The CDR3 protein is CASSLPGLNYEQYF. Written as DNA, the CDR3 is TGTGCCAGCAGTCTACCTGGACTTAACTACGAGCAGTACTTC.

The genes are TRBV18 and TRBJ2-2; D might be TRBD1 (8 bases). Germline CDR1 KGHSH, CDR2 LQKENI. With 6 bases removed from V and 3 bases from J, the gap between germline ends came to 23 bases. The length of the CDR3 is 18 residues. Here the CDR3 reads CASSLEDRAGEDTGELFF. CDR3 coding DNA: TGTGCCAGCTCGCTAGAGGACAGGGCGGGAGAGGACACCGGGGAGCTGTTTTTT.

The rearrangement uses TRBV28 and TRBJ2-7; a weak D match, TRBD1 (6 bases). The CDR3 sequence is 13 residues long. V was clipped by 7 bases and J by 5 bases, with 15 bases between them. Germline V gene data show CDR1 as MDHEN and CDR2 as SYDVKM. CDR3 sequence reads: CASTQQGMNEQYF. CDR3 bases: TGTGCCAGCACCCAACAGGGAATGAACGAGCAGTACTTC.

The V and J genes are TRBV7-9 and TRBJ2-7; D may be TRBD2 (6 bases). V lost 5 bases and J lost 0, with 14 bases in between. This CDR3 is built from 15 residues. Germline CDR1 and CDR2: SEHNR and FQNEAQ (reference sequence). CDR3 nucleotide sequence: TGTGCCAGCAGCCGCGGGACCAAAGTCTCCTACGAGCAGTACTTC. This codes for CASSRGTKVSYEQYF.

The chain combines TRBV27 with TRBJ2-5; either TRBD1 or TRBD2 may fit D (6 bases each). The CDR3 spans 17 residues. Germline-derived CDR1 and CDR2 are MNHEY and SMNVEV (reference sequence). Trimming cost V 2 bases and J 2 bases, with 18 bases left between them. The CDR3 loop reads CASSLGRGGGLQETQYF. CDR3 sequence (DNA): TGTGCCAGCAGTTTAGGACGCGGAGGGGGACTGCAAGAGACCCAGTACTTC.

The J gene is TRBJ2-7, the V gene TRBV7-9; D uncertain. Germline CDR1 reads SEHNR; CDR2 reads FQNEAQ (reference sequence). The CDR3 extends over 13 amino acids. V lost 5 bases and J lost 3, with 11 bases in between. The CDR3, as DNA: TGTGCCAGCAGCGACCTTGGGGTCTACGAGCAGTACTTC. It translates to CASSDLGVYEQYF.

This clone has only a few counts. The chain uses TRBV27 and TRBJ2-7, with 7 positions matching TRBD1. Germline V gene data show CDR1 as MNHEY and CDR2 as SMNVEV (reference sequence). Trimming took 5 bases from V and 2 from J; bases not matched to a gene: 3. CDR3 length: 13 residues. The CDR3 region has the DNA TGTGCCAGCAGTCCCGGGACAGCCTACGAGCAGTACTTC. Protein: CASSPGTAYEQYF.

This chain joins TRBV25-1 and TRBJ2-7; weak D call: TRBD1 (5 bases). This CDR3 spans 13 amino acids. Germline V gene data show CDR1 as MGHDK and CDR2 as SYGVNS. The ends were cut back, 5 bases at V and 6 bases at J, with 14 bases in the middle. CDR3 sequence (DNA): TGTGCCAGCAGTATTATGGCAGGGATCGAGCAGTACTTC. This gives the protein CASSIMAGIEQYF.

The chain has TRBV30 and TRBJ2-1; D perhaps matches TRBD1 (6 bases). Deletions cut 0 bases from V and 0 bases from J, with 9 bases between. Germline CDR1 GTSNPN, CDR2 SVGIG (reference sequence). The CDR3 spans 15 residues. CDR3 residues: CAWSVQGSSYNEQFF. The CDR3 region has the DNA TGTGCCTGGAGTGTACAGGGTAGCTCCTACAATGAGCAGTTCTTC.

The gene calls are TRBV11-2 and TRBJ1-6; D might be TRBD1 (5 bases). The CDR3 runs 18 residues. V lost 4 bases, J lost 0 bases, and 16 bases lay in between. Germline V lookup: CDR1 SGHAT, CDR2 FQNNGV. The CDR3 bases are TGTGCCAGCAGCTCCTTCGGACGGGGGAGCTCCTATAATTCACCCCTCCACTTT. It is translated as CASSSFGRGSSYNSPLHF.

This clone was seen only a few times. This rearrangement joins TRBV28 to TRBJ2-1; no clear D. The CDR3 is made up of 13 amino acids. Germline V gene data show CDR1 as MDHEN and CDR2 as SYDVKM. V lost 3 bases and J lost 5, with 8 bases in between. CDR3 in DNA: TGTGCCAGCAGTTTCGACTTTGACAATGAGCAGTTCTTC. The encoded protein is CASSFDFDNEQFF.

This clone occurred once. J is TRBJ2-1 and V is TRBV6-1, with 7 bases lining up with TRBD1. The CDR3 contains 15 residues. V lost 10 bases to trimming and J lost 2 bases; unmatched junction nucleotides: 11. Germline loops: CDR1 MNHNS, CDR2 SASEGT. CDR3 DNA: TGTGCCATCCAAGCCCGGGACAGTACCTACAATGAGCAGTTCTTC. Protein sequence: CAIQARDSTYNEQFF.

This chain connects TRBV19 to TRBJ2-3; TRBD1 matches 11 bases. Looked up from germline, CDR1 is LNHDA and CDR2 is SQIVND (reference sequence). V lost 6 bases and J lost 4; bases outside the gene matches: 21. The CDR3 extends over 20 amino acids. The CDR3 DNA reads TGTGCCAGTAGCACCCAGGACAGGGGGCGAGTAGGCATTCCCCCAGATACGCAGTATTTT. It yields the protein CASSTQDRGRVGIPPDTQYF.

V gene TRBV6-5 combines with J gene TRBJ2-5, with D hard to call. In germline, CDR1 is MNHEY, CDR2 SVGAGI. The germline V and J ends were trimmed by 5 bases and 1 base, with 8 bases remaining between them. The CDR3 extends over 13 amino acids. CDR3 sequence: CASSAVLQETQYF. The CDR3 nucleotides are TGTGCCAGCAGTGCAGTACTCCAAGAGACCCAGTACTTC.

The chain joins TRBV5-6 to TRBJ2-3, with TRBD2 as a possible D gene (5 bases). The CDR3 extends over 15 amino acids. Germline CDR1 is SGHDT and CDR2 is YYEEEE. V dropped 4 bases and J dropped 1 base, with 13 bases sitting between them. The CDR3 spells CASSLWGAGTDTQYF. CDR3 in DNA: TGTGCCAGCAGCCTTTGGGGAGCGGGCACAGATACGCAGTATTTT.